This record covers a single T cell receptor beta chain. What it binds is unknown. Pools of viral peptides were used by the ViraFEST assay to expand antigen-specific CD4+ T cells ahead of sequencing. Following culture for nine to ten days, CD4+ T cells were isolated. All study participants received two doses of BNT162b2 or mRNA-1273 vaccine. The sample comes from a study of vaccination effects on CD4 cells after COVID-19. Assay used: immunoSEQ multiplex PCR; TCRdb lists only in-frame clones, some missing. The profile covers fewer than 30,000 clones, with 83% appearing a single time and 1.4% taken by the ten largest. Trimming took off 3 bases at V and 5 bases at J, with 8 bases between the two ends. CDR1 and CDR2 (germline): SGHRS, YFSETQ. This CDR3 is 13 amino acids long.

The genes are TRBV5-1 and TRBJ1-4, with D unclear. The material was CD4+ T cells from PBMCs cultured with HCoV-NL63 spike peptides, obtained after COVID-19 vaccination. The receptor comes from a human donor who received a COVID-19 vaccine. Some clones in this sample may be carry-over from other donors' samples. The CDR3 loop is CASSSDGNEKLFF. In nucleotides, the CDR3 is TGCGCCAGCAGCTCGGACGGGAATGAAAAACTGTTTTTT.